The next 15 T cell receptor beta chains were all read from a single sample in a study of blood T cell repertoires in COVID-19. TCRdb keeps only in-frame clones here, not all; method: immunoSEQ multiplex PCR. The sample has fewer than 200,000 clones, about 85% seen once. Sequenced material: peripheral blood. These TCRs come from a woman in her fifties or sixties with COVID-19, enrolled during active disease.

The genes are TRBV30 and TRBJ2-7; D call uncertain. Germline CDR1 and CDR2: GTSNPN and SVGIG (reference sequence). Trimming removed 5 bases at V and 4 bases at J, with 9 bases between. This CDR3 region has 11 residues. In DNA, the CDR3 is TGTGCCTGGTCGCTAACTTACGAGCAGTACTTC. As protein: CAWSLTYEQYF.

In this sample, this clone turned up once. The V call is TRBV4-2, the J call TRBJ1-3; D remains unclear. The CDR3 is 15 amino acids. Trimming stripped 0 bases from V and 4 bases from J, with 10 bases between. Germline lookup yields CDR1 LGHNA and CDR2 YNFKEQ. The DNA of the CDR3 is TGTGCCAGCAGCCAAGATGGGGAGACAGGAAACACCATATATTTT. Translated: CASSQDGETGNTIYF.

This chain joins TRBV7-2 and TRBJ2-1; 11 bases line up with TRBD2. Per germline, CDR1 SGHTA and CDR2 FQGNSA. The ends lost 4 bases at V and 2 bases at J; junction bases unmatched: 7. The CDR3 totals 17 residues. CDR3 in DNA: TGTGCCAGCAGCTCCCCAATTAGCGGGGGGGCCTACAATGAGCAGTTCTTC. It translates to CASSSPISGGAYNEQFF.

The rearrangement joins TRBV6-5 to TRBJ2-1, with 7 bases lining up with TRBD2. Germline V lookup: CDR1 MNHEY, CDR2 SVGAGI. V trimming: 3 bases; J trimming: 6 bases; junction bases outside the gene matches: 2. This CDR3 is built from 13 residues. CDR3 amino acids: CASSYGRGNEQFF. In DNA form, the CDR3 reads TGTGCCAGCAGTTATGGGAGGGGCAATGAGCAGTTCTTC.

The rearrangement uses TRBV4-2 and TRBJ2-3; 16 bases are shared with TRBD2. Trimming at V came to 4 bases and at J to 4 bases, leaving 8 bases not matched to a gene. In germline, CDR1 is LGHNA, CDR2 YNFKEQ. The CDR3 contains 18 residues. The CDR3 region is CASSRGTSGGANADTQYF. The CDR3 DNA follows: TGTGCCAGCAGCCGCGGGACTAGCGGGGGGGCGAACGCAGATACGCAGTATTTT.

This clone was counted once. The CDR3 sequence is CSVASGGGTDTQYF. Written as DNA, the CDR3 is TGCAGCGTCGCTAGCGGGGGAGGGACAGATACGCAGTATTTT. V and J are TRBV29-1 and TRBJ2-3; 10 bases are a match to TRBD2. The germline gives CDR1 SQVTM, CDR2 ANQGSEA. This CDR3 is 14 amino acids long. Trimming removed 6 bases from V and 3 bases from J; junction bases left unmatched: 6.

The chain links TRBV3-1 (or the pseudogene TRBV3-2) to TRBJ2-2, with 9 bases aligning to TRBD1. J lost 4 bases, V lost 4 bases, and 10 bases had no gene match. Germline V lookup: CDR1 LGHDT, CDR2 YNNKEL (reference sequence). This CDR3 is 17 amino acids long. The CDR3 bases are TGTGCCAGCAGCCGCCAAAACAGGGGGCCAGGCACCGGGGAGCTGTTTTTT. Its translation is CASSRQNRGPGTGELFF.

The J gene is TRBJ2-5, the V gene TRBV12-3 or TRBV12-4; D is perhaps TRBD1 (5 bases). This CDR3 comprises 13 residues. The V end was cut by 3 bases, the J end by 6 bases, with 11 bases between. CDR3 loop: CASSFATDKTQYF. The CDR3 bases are TGTGCCAGCAGTTTCGCGACAGATAAGACCCAGTACTTC.

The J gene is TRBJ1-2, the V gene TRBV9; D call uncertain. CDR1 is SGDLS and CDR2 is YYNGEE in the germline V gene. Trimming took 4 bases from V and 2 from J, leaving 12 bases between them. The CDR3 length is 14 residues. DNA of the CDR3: TGTGCCAGCAGCACACCGGGATCCAACTATGGCTACACCTTC. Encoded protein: CASSTPGSNYGYTF.

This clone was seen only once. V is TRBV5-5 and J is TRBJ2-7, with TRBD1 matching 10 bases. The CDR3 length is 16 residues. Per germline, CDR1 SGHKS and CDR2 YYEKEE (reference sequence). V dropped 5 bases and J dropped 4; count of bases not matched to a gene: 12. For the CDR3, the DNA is TGTGCCAGCAGTAGCGTAGCCGGGACAGGGGATTACGAGCAGTACTTC. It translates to CASSSVAGTGDYEQYF.

For the CDR3, the DNA is TGTGCCAGAAGCTTGACAAGCAATCAGCCCCAGCATTTT. Translating gives CARSLTSNQPQHF. This chain uses TRBV5-3 with TRBJ1-5, with D hard to call. TRBV5-3 is an ORF; its function is uncertain. V lost 1 base to trimming and J lost 1 base, with 3 bases between them. The CDR3 spans 13 residues.

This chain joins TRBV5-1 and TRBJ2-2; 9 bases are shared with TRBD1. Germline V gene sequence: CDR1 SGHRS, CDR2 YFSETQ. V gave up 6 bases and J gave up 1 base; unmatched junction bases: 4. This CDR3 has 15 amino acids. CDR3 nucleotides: TGCGCCAGCAACCCGGGACAGGGGAACACCGGGGAGCTGTTTTTT. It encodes CASNPGQGNTGELFF.

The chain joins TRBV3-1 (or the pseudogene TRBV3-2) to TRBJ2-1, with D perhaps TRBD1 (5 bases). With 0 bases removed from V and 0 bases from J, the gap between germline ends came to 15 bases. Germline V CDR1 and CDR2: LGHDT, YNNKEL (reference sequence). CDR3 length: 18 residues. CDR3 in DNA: TGTGCCAGCAGCCAAGATCCGACAGCTTCCCTCTCCTACAATGAGCAGTTCTTC. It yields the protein CASSQDPTASLSYNEQFF.

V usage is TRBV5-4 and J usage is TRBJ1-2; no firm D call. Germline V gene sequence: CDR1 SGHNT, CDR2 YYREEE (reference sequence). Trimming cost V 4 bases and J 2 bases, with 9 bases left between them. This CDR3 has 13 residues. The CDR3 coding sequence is TGTGCCAGCAGCCCTACGGGGAACTATGGCTACACCTTC. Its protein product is CASSPTGNYGYTF. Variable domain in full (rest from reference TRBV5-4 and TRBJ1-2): ETGVTQSPTHLIKTRGQQVTLRCSSQSGHNTVSWYQQALGQGPQFIFQYYREEENGRGNFPPRFSGLQFPNYSSELNVNALELDDSALYLCASSPTGNYGYTFGSGTRLTVV.

CDR3 DNA sequence: TGTGCCAGCAGCAGACAGGGGGCTGGGGCCAACGTCCTGACTTTC. Protein sequence: CASSRQGAGANVLTF. The chain recombines TRBV5-5 with TRBJ2-6, with 9 bases lining up with TRBD1. The ends lost 4 bases at V and 2 bases at J; junction bases unmatched: 1. Germline V gene data show CDR1 as SGHKS and CDR2 as YYEKEE (reference sequence). The CDR3 is made up of 15 amino acids.